These 4 T cell receptor beta chains were sequenced from one sample in a study of T cells in Graves' hyperthyroidism and ophthalmopathy. The source material, RNA transcripts, was used to amplify TCR beta CDR3 regions. An initial round of RT-PCR targeting the TCR CDR3 relied on the HTBI primer set. Using its own MiXCR run on the multiplex PCR reads, TCRdb lists one record per CDR3 protein. The data show approximately 690,000 distinct CDR3 sequences, approximately 14% seen once. The sample taken for sequencing was blood. The receptors stem from a woman between 50 and 59 years old with Graves' ophthalmopathy.

This clonotype has just a few counts. The chain combines TRBV7-2 with TRBJ2-7; D remains unclear. V lost 0 bases and J lost 2, with 14 bases in between. Germline lookup yields CDR1 SGHTA and CDR2 FQGNSA. The CDR3 has 16 residues. The CDR3 loop reads CASSLASLIPTYEQYF. CDR3 DNA: TGTGCCAGCAGCTTAGCTTCGCTAATACCTACCTACGAGCAGTACTTC.

This chain uses TRBV6-2 or TRBV6-3 with TRBJ1-5; tentative D call: TRBD1 (6 bases). Germline CDR1 reads MNHEY; CDR2 reads SVGEGT. V gave up 5 bases and J gave up 5 bases, with 16 bases separating them. The CDR3 length is 15 residues. CDR3 coding DNA: TGTGCCAGCAGTCCCAGGGACACGGGGGATCAGCCCCAGCATTTT. It yields the protein CASSPRDTGDQPQHF.

CDR3 sequence (DNA): TGTGCCAGCAGTTTTCGTAGACTAGCGGGTAAAAACACAGATACGCAGTATTTT. Translation: CASSFRRLAGKNTDTQYF. The chain recombines TRBV27 with TRBJ2-3; TRBD2 aligns across 10 bases. CDR1 and CDR2 from the germline V gene are MNHEY and SMNVEV (reference sequence). Trimming at V came to 3 bases and at J to 2 bases, leaving 11 bases not matched to a gene. The CDR3 runs 18 residues.

V gene TRBV28 combines with J gene TRBJ1-5; TRBD1 matches 12 bases. This CDR3 region has 14 residues. V lost 4 bases, J lost 7 bases, and 2 bases stayed unmatched. Germline loops: CDR1 MDHEN, CDR2 SYDVKM. CDR3 nucleotide sequence: TGTGCCAGCAGTTGGGGACAGGGGGCCCAGCCCCAGCATTTT. Translating gives CASSWGQGAQPQHF.